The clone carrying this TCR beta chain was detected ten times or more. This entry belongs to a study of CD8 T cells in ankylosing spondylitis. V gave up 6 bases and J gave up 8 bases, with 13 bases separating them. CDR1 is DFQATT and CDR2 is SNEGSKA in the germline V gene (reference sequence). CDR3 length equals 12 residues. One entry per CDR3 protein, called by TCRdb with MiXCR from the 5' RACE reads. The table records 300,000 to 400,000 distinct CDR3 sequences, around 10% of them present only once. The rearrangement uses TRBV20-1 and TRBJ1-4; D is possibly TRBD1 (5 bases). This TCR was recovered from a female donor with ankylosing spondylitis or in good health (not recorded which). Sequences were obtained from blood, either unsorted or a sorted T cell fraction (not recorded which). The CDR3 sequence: CSAGTPGEKLFF. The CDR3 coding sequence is TGCAGTGCCGGGACCCCTGGGGAAAAACTGTTTTTT.